This T cell receptor (beta chain) derives from a study of shared clonotypes between healthy human individuals. Study at large: The donor group consisted of two women and a few men, aged 18 to 49. There were three CD4 naive, three CD4 memory, two CD8 naive and one CD8 memory plates per donor. Study-wide points: It was only blood that was sampled, and tissue repertoires likely differ.

V lost 6 bases, J lost 0 bases, and 10 bases lay in between. Germline V gene lookup returns CDR1 SNHLY and CDR2 FYNNEI. The CDR3 consists of 14 residues. Comments on this clone: Its antigen remains unknown.

Original processing notes: Filtering differed for immunoSEQ, which gave only junction sequences without quality scores. Assay: immunoSEQ multiplex PCR; the TCRdb copy retains only in-frame clones and omits some. The V and J calls and clone size are taken from that table; D and trimming were inferred from the DNA. Among hundreds of thousands of clones listed, approximately 73% were seen once. The chain employs TRBV2 and TRBJ2-3, with D possibly being TRBD2 (5 bases). Sequenced material: memory CD4+ T cells sorted from blood. The sample's subset: CD45RA-negative fraction. This clonotype was obtained from a woman aged 25 to 39 in good health. The CDR3 sequence is CASRGRGSTDTQYF. CDR3 coding DNA: TGTGCCAGCAGGGGGAGAGGGAGCACAGATACGCAGTATTTT.